The clone carrying this TCR beta chain was counted a few times. The target antigen is unknown. The sample belongs to a study of blood T cells in healthy people across ages. Study observations and caveats: Diversity estimates from one million T cells were considered underestimates.

Primed by a sample-barcoded 5' primer and a J-beta primer mix, a second PCR proceeded for about 6 to 12 cycles. TCRdb passed the 5' RACE reads through MiXCR, listing each CDR3 protein once. The sample holds more than 650,000 distinct CDR3 sequences, about 20% seen once. V was trimmed by 2 bases and J by 4 bases, leaving 9 bases between them. Germline values: CDR1 SGHAT, CDR2 FQDESV (reference sequence). CDR3 size: 14 residues. Material for sequencing was blood. The V gene is TRBV11-1, the J gene TRBJ2-4; D gene uncertain. The TCR sequence derives from a man in his 70s in good health. CDR3 in DNA: TGTGCCAGCAGCTTACGACTTGGGAAAAACATTCAGTACTTC. This encodes CASSLRLGKNIQYF.